The table lists the clone carrying this TCR beta chain with a few counts. One entry per CDR3 protein, called by TCRdb with MiXCR from the 5' RACE reads. The sample includes tens of thousands of distinct CDR3 sequences, more than 25% of them seen just once. Cells sorted as Tregs were CD4+, CD25+ and CD127-/low. The sample taken for sequencing was tumor-infiltrating Tregs sorted from the breast tumor. This clonotype originated in a female donor with breast cancer.

CDR3 nucleotides: TGTGCCAGCAGTCCATGGGACGTTGGAAACACCATATATTTT. Residues: CASSPWDVGNTIYF. The V and J genes are TRBV6-1 and TRBJ1-3, with D possibly being TRBD1 (5 bases). The CDR3 covers 14 residues. Trimming cost V 5 bases and J 3 bases, with 11 bases left between them. Per germline, CDR1 MNHNS and CDR2 SASEGT.